Shown below are 27 T cell receptor beta chains from a single sample sequenced in a study of blood T cell repertoires in COVID-19. The protocol was immunoSEQ multiplex PCR, while the TCRdb copy is restricted to in-frame clones and leaves out a portion. The table shows about 49,000 clones, with roughly 88% occurring only once. Sequenced input: peripheral blood. These receptor sequences come from a human donor in a cohort sampled during active COVID-19.

This sequence joins TRBV11-2 and TRBJ2-1; 11 bases agree with TRBD2. V was clipped by 7 bases and J by 0 bases; unmatched bases: 11. The CDR3 is 18 residues long. The V gene's germline CDR1 is SGHAT and CDR2 FQNNGV. CDR3 sequence reads: CASTTISGRVSSYNEQFF. The CDR3 DNA follows: TGTGCCAGCACCACTATTAGCGGGAGGGTCTCCTCCTACAATGAGCAGTTCTTC.

The chain links TRBV6-4 to TRBJ2-7; tentative D call: TRBD1 (6 bases). CDR3 length: 14 residues. Germline CDR1 and CDR2: MRHNA and SNTAGT. V was cut by 6 bases and J by 4 bases, with 16 bases left in between. The CDR3 region has the DNA TGTGCCAGCAGGGACAGTCTAGATCCGTACGAGCAGTACTTC. Residues: CASRDSLDPYEQYF.

The chain employs TRBV6-1 and TRBJ2-2; tentative D call: TRBD1 (5 bases). Trimming stripped 2 bases from V and 5 bases from J, with 15 bases between. The CDR3 loop spans 16 amino acids. Germline assignment: CDR1 MNHNS and CDR2 SASEGT. CDR3 sequence: CASSERAGIGTGELFF. CDR3 bases: TGTGCCAGCAGTGAAAGGGCAGGGATTGGAACCGGGGAGCTGTTTTTT.

The genes are TRBV15 and TRBJ1-1; 7 positions match TRBD1. This CDR3 contains 15 residues. Germline values: CDR1 LNHNV, CDR2 YYDKDF (reference sequence). The V and J ends lost 3 bases and 6 bases, in that order; junction bases with no gene match: 10. The CDR3 reads CATSSPGQSVSEAFF. The CDR3, as DNA: TGTGCCACCAGCAGTCCGGGACAGTCGGTATCTGAAGCTTTCTTT.

The genes are TRBV7-8 and TRBJ1-5; no definite D call. In germline, CDR1 is SGHVS, CDR2 FQNEAQ. This CDR3 region has 12 residues. Trimming left V 0 bases short and J 6 bases short, with 3 bases between. CDR3 sequence (DNA): TGTGCCAGCAGCTTAGCCGGTCAGCCCCAGCATTTT. It is translated as CASSLAGQPQHF.

The chain joins TRBV28 to TRBJ1-1, with 10 bases fitting TRBD1. Trimming cost V 3 bases and J 6 bases; bases outside gene matches: 7. The CDR3 spans 15 residues. Germline lookup yields CDR1 MDHEN and CDR2 SYDVKM. CDR3 region: CASSFEGQGTAEAFF. CDR3 nucleotide sequence: TGTGCCAGCAGTTTTGAGGGACAGGGGACAGCTGAAGCTTTCTTT.

This sequence joins TRBV6-2 or TRBV6-3 and TRBJ1-1, with D possibly matching TRBD1 (6 bases). The CDR3 totals 15 residues. Germline loops: CDR1 MNHEY, CDR2 SVGEGT. V gave up 5 bases and J gave up 1 base, with 14 bases separating them. The DNA for the CDR3 is TGTGCCAGCAGTCCGCTGACAGGTCGGAACACTGAAGCTTTCTTT. This translates into CASSPLTGRNTEAFF.

This sequence joins TRBV3-1 (or the pseudogene TRBV3-2) and TRBJ2-1, with 10 nucleotides matching TRBD2. V was pared by 6 bases and J by 7 bases, with 12 bases of the junction left unmatched. Germline-derived CDR1 and CDR2 are LGHDT and YNNKEL (reference sequence). This CDR3 region has 16 residues. This CDR3 reads CASSHTAGGPKNEQFF. CDR3 nucleotides: TGTGCCAGCAGTCACACAGCGGGAGGGCCTAAAAATGAGCAGTTCTTC.

This clone has only a few counts. This sequence joins TRBV5-1 and TRBJ1-4; 7 nucleotides agree with TRBD1. Germline V CDR1 and CDR2: SGHRS, YFSETQ. V dropped 4 bases and J dropped 2; count of bases not matched to a gene: 8. The length of the CDR3 is 16 residues. CDR3 in amino acids: CASSAGQVTTNEKLFF. The CDR3, as DNA: TGCGCCAGCAGCGCCGGACAGGTTACGACTAATGAAAAACTGTTTTTT.

This chain joins TRBV27 and TRBJ2-1; tentative D call: TRBD2 (6 bases). In germline, CDR1 is MNHEY, CDR2 SMNVEV (reference sequence). The CDR3 length is 14 residues. V lost 8 bases to trimming and J lost 0 bases, with 11 bases between them. CDR3 in amino acids: CASGLASSYNEQFF. CDR3 coding DNA: TGTGCCAGCGGGCTAGCGTCCTCCTACAATGAGCAGTTCTTC.

J is TRBJ2-7 and V is TRBV7-9; TRBD1 agrees at 10 bases. CDR3 length equals 14 residues. Germline CDR1 reads SEHNR; CDR2 reads FQNEAQ (reference sequence). Trimming at V came to 5 bases and at J to 5 bases, leaving 6 bases not matched to a gene. CDR3 loop: CASSLRDRGDEQYF. CDR3 bases: TGTGCCAGCAGCCTCCGGGACAGGGGTGACGAGCAGTACTTC.

V and J are TRBV5-5 and TRBJ1-3; D is possibly TRBD1 (5 bases). The CDR3 is 16 amino acids. The germline gives CDR1 SGHKS, CDR2 YYEKEE (reference sequence). V gave up 3 bases and J gave up 2 bases, with 15 bases separating them. The CDR3 spells CASSYSPVDTGNTIYF. In DNA, the CDR3 is TGTGCCAGCAGCTATTCCCCGGTGGACACTGGAAACACCATATATTTT.

The rearrangement uses TRBV7-9 and TRBJ2-6; possibly TRBD1 for D (6 bases). Germline values: CDR1 SEHNR, CDR2 FQNEAQ (reference sequence). The CDR3 totals 12 residues. The V and J ends lost 4 bases and 9 bases respectively, with 7 bases between them. CDR3 residues: CASSSRGNVLTF. The DNA for the CDR3 is TGTGCCAGCAGCTCCAGGGGCAACGTCCTGACTTTC.

The chain couples TRBV30 to TRBJ1-3; 7 bases are shared with TRBD1. The CDR3 spans 13 residues. Germline loops: CDR1 GTSNPN, CDR2 SVGIG (reference sequence). J gave up 2 bases and V 7 bases, and 5 bases lay outside the gene matches. The CDR3 here is CASPTGTGNTIYF. The DNA of the CDR3 is TGTGCCTCTCCGACAGGGACTGGAAACACCATATATTTT. Supplemented by reference TRBV30 and TRBJ1-3, the full variable domain reads SQTIHQWPATLVQPVGSPLSLECTVEGTSNPNLYWYRQAAGRGLQLLFYSVGIGQISSEVPQNLSASRPQDRQFILSSKKLLLSDSGFYLCASPTGTGNTIYFGEGSWLTVV.

V gene TRBV9 combines with J gene TRBJ2-7; 8 nucleotides line up with TRBD1. Trimming cost V 0 bases and J 0 bases; bases outside gene matches: 2. This CDR3 comprises 15 residues. Germline V CDR1 and CDR2: SGDLS, YYNGEE. Written as DNA, the CDR3 is TGTGCCAGCAGCGTAGGGACAGGGAGCTCCTACGAGCAGTACTTC. This sequence encodes CASSVGTGSSYEQYF. Full variable domain (missing parts from reference TRBV9 and TRBJ2-7): DSGVTQTPKHLITATGQRVTLRCSPRSGDLSVYWYQQSLDQGLQFLIQYYNGEERAKGNILERFSAQQFPDLHSELNLSSLELGDSALYFCASSVGTGSSYEQYFGPGTRLTVT.

The chain links TRBV4-3 to TRBJ1-2; the D gene is possibly TRBD1 (6 bases). Trimming took 1 base from V and 8 from J, leaving 17 bases between them. CDR3 length: 15 amino acids. Germline V gives CDR1 LGHNA, CDR2 YSLEER. Here the CDR3 DNA reads TGCGCCAGCAGCCAAGTCCGTACAGGGTTTGGGGGCTACACCTTC. This gives the protein CASSQVRTGFGGYTF.

The V gene is TRBV5-1, the J gene TRBJ2-1; no clear D. This CDR3 spans 15 amino acids. V was pared by 1 base and J by 0 bases, with 8 bases between. In germline, CDR1 is SGHRS, CDR2 YFSETQ. The CDR3 sequence is CASSLTVSSYNEQFF. As DNA, the CDR3 is TGCGCCAGCAGCTTGACGGTGAGCTCCTACAATGAGCAGTTCTTC.

This chain uses TRBV6-5 with TRBJ1-1, with D possibly being TRBD1 (5 bases). This CDR3 has 15 amino acids. Trimming cost V 6 bases and J 1 base, with 15 bases left between them. Germline V gives CDR1 MNHEY, CDR2 SVGAGI. Written as DNA, the CDR3 is TGTGCCAGCAGCTCCCGGGGGGTGGGGAACACTGAAGCTTTCTTT. Translating it yields CASSSRGVGNTEAFF.

V is TRBV20-1 and J is TRBJ2-3; 7 nucleotides align to TRBD1. Unmatched junction bases numbered 18, after V lost 3 bases and J lost 6 bases. The CDR3 length is 17 residues. Germline CDR1 DFQATT, CDR2 SNEGSKA (reference sequence). CDR3 amino acids: CSASSSDGQEVTDTQYF. The CDR3 nucleotides read TGCAGTGCTAGTAGTAGTGACGGACAGGAAGTTACGGATACGCAGTATTTT.

This clone turned up a few times. This chain links TRBV18 with TRBJ1-6; 7 nucleotides align to TRBD1. The CDR3 is 15 amino acids. Germline V gene lookup returns CDR1 KGHSH and CDR2 LQKENI. With 3 bases clipped from V and 12 bases from J, the junction kept 11 bases outside the gene matches. CDR3 in DNA: TGTGCCAGCTCACCGGAAGGGGGCGCACGAGTACCCCTCCACTTT. The encoded protein is CASSPEGGARVPLHF.

DNA for the CDR3: TGTGCCTGGAGTGTAAGTAGGACTAGCGGATGGACTAACACCGGGGAGCTGTTTTTT. It translates to CAWSVSRTSGWTNTGELFF. The rearrangement joins TRBV30 to TRBJ2-2, with 10 bases aligning to TRBD2. The CDR3 contains 19 residues. V lost 0 bases to trimming and J lost 2 bases; unmatched junction nucleotides: 12. CDR1 is GTSNPN and CDR2 is SVGIG in the germline V gene (reference sequence).

The chain carries TRBV6-2 or TRBV6-3 and TRBJ1-2; weak D call: TRBD1 (6 bases). CDR3 size: 14 residues. Trimming pared 0 bases from V and 5 bases from J, leaving 10 bases between. CDR1 MNHEY and CDR2 SVGEGT come from the germline V gene. The CDR3 bases are TGTGCCAGCAGTTACTCAGGCAGGGGATATGGCTACACCTTC. Translation gives CASSYSGRGYGYTF.

This clone has more than one count but fewer than ten. The genes are TRBV19 and TRBJ2-7, with 7 bases that match TRBD1. The germline gives CDR1 LNHDA, CDR2 SQIVND (reference sequence). The length of the CDR3 is 13 residues. The ends lost 9 bases at V and 4 bases at J; junction bases unmatched: 9. CDR3 loop: CARNDRVLYEQYF. The CDR3 region has the DNA TGTGCCAGGAATGACAGGGTTTTGTACGAGCAGTACTTC.

This chain joins TRBV2 and TRBJ1-1; D perhaps matches TRBD1 (5 bases). The V gene's germline CDR1 is SNHLY and CDR2 FYNNEI. The CDR3 is 13 residues long. V lost 6 bases, J lost 1 base, and 9 bases lay in between. The CDR3 protein is CASRKTENTEAFF. The CDR3 DNA reads as TGTGCCAGCAGAAAGACAGAGAACACTGAAGCTTTCTTT. The full variable domain, rest sourced from reference TRBV2 and TRBJ1-1, is EPEVTQTPSHQVTQMGQEVILRCVPISNHLYFYWYRQILGQKVEFLVSFYNNEISEKSEIFDDQFSVERPDGSNFTLKIRSTKLEDSAMYFCASRKTENTEAFFGQGTRLTVV.

The rearrangement links TRBV2 to TRBJ2-2, with TRBD2 identical over 7 bases. This CDR3 has 14 amino acids. Germline V gene data show CDR1 as SNHLY and CDR2 as FYNNEI. V lost 7 bases to trimming and J lost 3 bases; unmatched junction nucleotides: 5. CDR3 residues: CASTGGEYTGELFF. The DNA of the CDR3 is TGTGCCAGCACGGGGGGTGAATACACCGGGGAGCTGTTTTTT.

This clone was recorded once. The chain joins TRBV28 to TRBJ2-1; no clear D. V was trimmed by 1 base and J by 8 bases, leaving 15 bases between them. Germline V gene data show CDR1 as MDHEN and CDR2 as SYDVKM. The CDR3 is 15 amino acids. The CDR3 nucleotides are TGTGCCAGCAGTTTATTCCGGTCCCGTGCGGATGAGCAGTTCTTC. It codes for CASSLFRSRADEQFF. Full variable domain (remainder filled in from reference TRBV28 and TRBJ2-1): DVKVTQSSRYLVKRTGEKVFLECVQDMDHENMFWYRQDPGLGLRLIYFSYDVKMKEKGDIPEGYSVSREKKERFSLILESASTNQTSMYLCASSLFRSRADEQFFGPGTRLTVL.

The rearrangement links TRBV20-1 to TRBJ2-7; no definite D call. Trimming shortened V by 4 bases and J by 1 base, and 5 bases separated the two germline ends. Germline V gene data show CDR1 as DFQATT and CDR2 as SNEGSKA (reference sequence). The CDR3 runs 11 residues. CDR3 in DNA: TGCAGTGCTACCAATTCCTACGAGCAGTACTTC. Translation gives CSATNSYEQYF.